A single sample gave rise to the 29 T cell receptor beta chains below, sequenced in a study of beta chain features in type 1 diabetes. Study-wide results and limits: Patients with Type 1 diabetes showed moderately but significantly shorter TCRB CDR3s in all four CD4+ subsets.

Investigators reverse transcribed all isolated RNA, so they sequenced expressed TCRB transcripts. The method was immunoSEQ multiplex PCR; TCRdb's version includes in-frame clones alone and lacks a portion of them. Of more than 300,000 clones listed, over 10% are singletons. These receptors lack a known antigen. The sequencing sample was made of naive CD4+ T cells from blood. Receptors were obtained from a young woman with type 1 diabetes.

CDR3 nucleotide sequence: TGTGCCAGCATCGAACCGACAGGAAAGTACTTC. Its translation is CASIEPTGKYF. The chain employs TRBV7-9 and TRBJ2-7, with a tentative D call TRBD1 (6 bases). The V gene lost 7 bases and the J gene lost 11 bases, with 15 bases spanning the gap. The CDR3 totals 11 residues. CDR1 SEHNR and CDR2 FQNEAQ come from the germline V gene (reference sequence).

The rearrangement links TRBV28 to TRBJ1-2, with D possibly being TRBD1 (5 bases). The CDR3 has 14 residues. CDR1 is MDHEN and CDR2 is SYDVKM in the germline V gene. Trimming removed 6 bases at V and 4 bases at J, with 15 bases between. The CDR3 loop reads CASSPALGGYGYTF. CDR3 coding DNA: TGTGCCAGCAGCCCTGCCCTCGGGGGCTATGGCTACACCTTC.

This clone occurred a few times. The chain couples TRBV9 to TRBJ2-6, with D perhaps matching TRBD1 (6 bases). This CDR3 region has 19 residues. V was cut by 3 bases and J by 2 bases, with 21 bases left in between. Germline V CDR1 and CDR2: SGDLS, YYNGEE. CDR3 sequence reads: CASSGGIGYREPGANVLTF. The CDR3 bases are TGTGCCAGCAGCGGAGGGATAGGTTACAGGGAACCTGGGGCCAACGTCCTGACTTTC.

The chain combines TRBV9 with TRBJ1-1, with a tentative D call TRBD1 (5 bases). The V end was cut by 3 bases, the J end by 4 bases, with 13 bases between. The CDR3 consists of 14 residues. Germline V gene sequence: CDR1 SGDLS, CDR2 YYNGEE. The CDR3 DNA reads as TGTGCCAGCAGCGCCATCCTCGGGGGCACTGAAGCTTTCTTT. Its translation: CASSAILGGTEAFF.

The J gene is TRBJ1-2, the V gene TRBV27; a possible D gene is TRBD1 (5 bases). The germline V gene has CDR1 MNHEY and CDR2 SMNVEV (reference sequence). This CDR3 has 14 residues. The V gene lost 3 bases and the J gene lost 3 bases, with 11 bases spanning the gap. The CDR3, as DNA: TGTGCCAGCAGTTTGGCCAGGGAAGACTATGGCTACACCTTC. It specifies CASSLAREDYGYTF.

The CDR3 loop is CASSGRYEQYF. CDR3 nucleotide sequence: TGTGCCAGCAGTGGTCGCTACGAGCAGTACTTC. This chain connects TRBV25-1 to TRBJ2-7; D not certain. The CDR3 has 11 amino acids. CDR1 is MGHDK, CDR2 SYGVNS, per germline. Trimming removed 4 bases from V and 3 bases from J, with 4 bases in between.

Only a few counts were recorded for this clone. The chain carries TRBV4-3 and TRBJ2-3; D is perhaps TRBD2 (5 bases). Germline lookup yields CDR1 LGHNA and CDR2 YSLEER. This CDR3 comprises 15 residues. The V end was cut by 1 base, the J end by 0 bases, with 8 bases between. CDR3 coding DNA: TGCGCCAGCAGCCAAGCTTGGACTAGCACAGATACGCAGTATTTT. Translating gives CASSQAWTSTDTQYF.

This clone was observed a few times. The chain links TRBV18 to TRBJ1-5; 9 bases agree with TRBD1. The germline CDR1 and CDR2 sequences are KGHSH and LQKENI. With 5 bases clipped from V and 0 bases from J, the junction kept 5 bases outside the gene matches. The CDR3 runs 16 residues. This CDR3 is CASSAGQGYSNQPQHF. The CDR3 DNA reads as TGTGCCAGCTCAGCGGGACAGGGATATAGCAATCAGCCCCAGCATTTT.

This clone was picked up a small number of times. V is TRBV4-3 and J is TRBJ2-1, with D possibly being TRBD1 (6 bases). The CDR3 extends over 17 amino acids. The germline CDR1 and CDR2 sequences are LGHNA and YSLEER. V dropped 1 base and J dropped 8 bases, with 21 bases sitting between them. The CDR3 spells CASSQVGGSRPRDEQFF. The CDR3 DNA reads TGCGCCAGCAGCCAAGTTGGGGGCTCGAGGCCTCGGGATGAGCAGTTCTTC.

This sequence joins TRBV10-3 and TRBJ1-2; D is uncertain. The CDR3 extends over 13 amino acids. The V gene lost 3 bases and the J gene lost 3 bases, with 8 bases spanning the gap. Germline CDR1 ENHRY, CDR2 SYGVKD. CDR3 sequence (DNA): TGTGCCATCAGTGAAGAGGGAGACTATGGCTACACCTTC. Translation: CAISEEGDYGYTF.

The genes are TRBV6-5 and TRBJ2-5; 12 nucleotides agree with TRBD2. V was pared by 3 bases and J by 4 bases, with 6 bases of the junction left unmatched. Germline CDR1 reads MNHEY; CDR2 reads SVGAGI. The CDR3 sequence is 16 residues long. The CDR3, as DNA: TGTGCCAGCAGTTATGGGGAACTAGCGGGAGGAGAGACCCAGTACTTC. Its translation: CASSYGELAGGETQYF.

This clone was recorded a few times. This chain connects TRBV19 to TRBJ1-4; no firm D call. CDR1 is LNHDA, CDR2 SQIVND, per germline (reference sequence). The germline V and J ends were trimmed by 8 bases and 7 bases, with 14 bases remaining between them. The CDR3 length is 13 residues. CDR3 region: CASQRVESEKLFF. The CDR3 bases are TGTGCCAGTCAACGGGTGGAGAGTGAAAAACTGTTTTTT.

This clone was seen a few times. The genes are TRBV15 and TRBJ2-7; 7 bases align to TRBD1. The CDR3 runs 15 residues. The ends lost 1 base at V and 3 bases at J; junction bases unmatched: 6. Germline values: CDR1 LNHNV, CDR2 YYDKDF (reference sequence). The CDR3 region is CATSRAWDSNYEQYF. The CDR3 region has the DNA TGTGCCACCAGCAGAGCTTGGGACAGTAACTACGAGCAGTACTTC.

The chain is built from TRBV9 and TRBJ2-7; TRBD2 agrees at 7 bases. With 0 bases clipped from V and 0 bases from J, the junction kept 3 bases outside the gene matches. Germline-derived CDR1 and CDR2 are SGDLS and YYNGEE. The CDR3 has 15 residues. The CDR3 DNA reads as TGTGCCAGCAGCGTAGGTCTAGCGGCCTCCTACGAGCAGTACTTC. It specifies CASSVGLAASYEQYF.

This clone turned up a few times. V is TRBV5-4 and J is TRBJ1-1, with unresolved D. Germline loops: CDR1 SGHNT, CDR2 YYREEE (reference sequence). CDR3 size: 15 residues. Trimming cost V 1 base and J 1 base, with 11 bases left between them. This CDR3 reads CASSLRSAGNTEAFF. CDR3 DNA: TGTGCCAGCAGCTTGAGGAGCGCCGGGAACACTGAAGCTTTCTTT.

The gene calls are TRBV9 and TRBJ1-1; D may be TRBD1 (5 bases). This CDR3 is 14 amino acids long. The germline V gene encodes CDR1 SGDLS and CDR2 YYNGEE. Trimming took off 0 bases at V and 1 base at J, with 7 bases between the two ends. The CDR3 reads CASSVGGRNTEAFF. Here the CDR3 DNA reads TGTGCCAGCAGCGTAGGGGGCAGGAACACTGAAGCTTTCTTT.

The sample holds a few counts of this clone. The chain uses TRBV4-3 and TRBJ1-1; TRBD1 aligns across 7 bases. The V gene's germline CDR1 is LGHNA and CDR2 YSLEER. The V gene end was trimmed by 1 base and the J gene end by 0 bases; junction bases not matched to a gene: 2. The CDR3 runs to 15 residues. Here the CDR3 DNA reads TGCGCCAGCAGCCAAGTGACAGGGATGAACACTGAAGCTTTCTTT. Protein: CASSQVTGMNTEAFF.

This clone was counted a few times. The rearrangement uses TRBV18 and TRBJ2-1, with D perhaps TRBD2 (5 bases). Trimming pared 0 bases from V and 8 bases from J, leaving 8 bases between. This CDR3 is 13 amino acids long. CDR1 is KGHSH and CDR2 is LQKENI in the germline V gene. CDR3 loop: CASSPPSADEQFF. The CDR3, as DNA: TGTGCCAGCTCACCACCTAGCGCCGATGAGCAGTTCTTC.

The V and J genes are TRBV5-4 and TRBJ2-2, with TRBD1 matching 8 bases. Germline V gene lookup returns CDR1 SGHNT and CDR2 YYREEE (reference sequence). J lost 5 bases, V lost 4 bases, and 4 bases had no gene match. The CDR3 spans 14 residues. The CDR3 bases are TGTGCCAGCAGCCTGGACAGGGATACCGGGGAGCTGTTTTTT. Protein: CASSLDRDTGELFF.

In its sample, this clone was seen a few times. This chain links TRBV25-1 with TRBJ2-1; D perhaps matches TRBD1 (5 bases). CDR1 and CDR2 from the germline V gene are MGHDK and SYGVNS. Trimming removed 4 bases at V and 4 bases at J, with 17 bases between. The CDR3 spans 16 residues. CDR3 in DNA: TGTGCCAGCAGTGCCGCGGACATCCGTCGGTACAATGAGCAGTTCTTC. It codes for CASSAADIRRYNEQFF.

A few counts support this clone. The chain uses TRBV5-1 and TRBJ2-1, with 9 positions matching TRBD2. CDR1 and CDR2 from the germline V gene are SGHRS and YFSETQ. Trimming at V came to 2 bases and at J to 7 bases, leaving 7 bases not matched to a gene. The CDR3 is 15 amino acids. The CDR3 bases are TGCGCCAGCAGCTTCGGGCGGGAGGGCAGGAATGAGCAGTTCTTC. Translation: CASSFGREGRNEQFF.

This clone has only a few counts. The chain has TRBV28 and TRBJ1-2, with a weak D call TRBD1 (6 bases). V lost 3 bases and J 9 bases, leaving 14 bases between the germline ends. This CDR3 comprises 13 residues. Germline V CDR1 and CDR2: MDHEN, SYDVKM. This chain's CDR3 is CASSFQRTARYTF. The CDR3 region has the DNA TGTGCCAGCAGTTTTCAACGGACAGCCCGCTACACCTTC.

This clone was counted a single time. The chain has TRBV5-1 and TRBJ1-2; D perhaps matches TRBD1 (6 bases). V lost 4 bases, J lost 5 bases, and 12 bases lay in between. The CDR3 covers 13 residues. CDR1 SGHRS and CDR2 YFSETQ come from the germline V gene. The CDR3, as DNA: TGCGCCAGCAGCGTTAACAGGGAATATGGCTACACCTTC. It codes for CASSVNREYGYTF. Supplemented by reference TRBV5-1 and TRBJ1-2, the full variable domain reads KAGVTQTPRYLIKTRGQQVTLSCSPISGHRSVSWYQQTPGQGLQFLFEYFSETQRNKGNFPGRFSGRQFSNSRSEMNVSTLELGDSALYLCASSVNREYGYTFGSGTRLTVV.

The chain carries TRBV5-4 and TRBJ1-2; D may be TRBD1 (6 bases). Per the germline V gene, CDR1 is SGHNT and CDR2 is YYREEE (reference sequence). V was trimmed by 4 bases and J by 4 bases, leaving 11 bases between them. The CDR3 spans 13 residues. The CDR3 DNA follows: TGTGCCAGCAGCGGGGGCCGGGTCTATGGCTACACCTTC. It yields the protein CASSGGRVYGYTF.

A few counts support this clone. Here the CDR3 reads CASSPQETYGYTF. CDR3 DNA: TGTGCCAGCTCACCTCAGGAAACCTATGGCTACACCTTC. The chain is built from TRBV18 and TRBJ1-2; D not resolved. Germline V gives CDR1 KGHSH, CDR2 LQKENI. The CDR3 is made up of 13 amino acids. Trimming pared 3 bases from V and 4 bases from J, leaving 9 bases between.

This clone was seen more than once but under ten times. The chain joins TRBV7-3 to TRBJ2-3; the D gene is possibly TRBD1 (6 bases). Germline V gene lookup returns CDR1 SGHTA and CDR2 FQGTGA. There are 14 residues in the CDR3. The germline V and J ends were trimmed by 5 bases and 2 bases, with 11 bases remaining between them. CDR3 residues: CASSLRDTTDTQYF. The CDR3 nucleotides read TGTGCCAGCAGCCTCAGGGACACCACAGATACGCAGTATTTT.

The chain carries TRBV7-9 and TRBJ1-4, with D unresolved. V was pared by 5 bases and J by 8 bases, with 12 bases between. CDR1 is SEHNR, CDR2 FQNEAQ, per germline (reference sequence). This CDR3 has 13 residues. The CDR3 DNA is TGTGCCAGCAGCCCCCTGTTCCGGGAAAAACTGTTTTTT. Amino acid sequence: CASSPLFREKLFF.

CDR3 sequence (DNA): TGTGCCACCAGCAGAGTTTGGGGCAGCTCCTACAATGAGCAGTTCTTC. It yields the protein CATSRVWGSSYNEQFF. This chain links TRBV15 with TRBJ2-1; tentative D call: TRBD1 (5 bases). Trimming took 1 base from V and 0 from J, leaving 10 bases between them. Germline V lookup: CDR1 LNHNV, CDR2 YYDKDF (reference sequence). CDR3 length: 16 residues.

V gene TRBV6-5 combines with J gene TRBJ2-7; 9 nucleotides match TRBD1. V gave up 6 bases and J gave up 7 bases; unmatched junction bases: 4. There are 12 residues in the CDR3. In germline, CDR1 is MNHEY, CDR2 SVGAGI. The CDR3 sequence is CASRTTGGEQYF. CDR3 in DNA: TGTGCCAGCAGAACGACAGGGGGAGAGCAGTACTTC.